This T cell receptor beta chain came from a study of somatic mutations in cytotoxic T cells in rheumatoid arthritis. For the study at large: Some V beta antibody-stained T-cell populations were flow-sorted at nearly 100% purity, including V beta1+ cells sequenced for TCRB. Overall study findings and caveats: It was found that CD8+ T-cell clonality in rheumatoid arthritis patients did not differ significantly from that in age-matched healthy controls.

TCRdb's table, derived via immunoSEQ multiplex PCR, lists solely in-frame clones and lacks some. This table holds about 18,000 clones, over 75% found once. The CDR3 has 15 residues. Germline V gives CDR1 SGHAT, CDR2 FQNNGV. V gave up 3 bases and J gave up 3 bases, with 11 bases separating them. Regarding this clone: Its cognate antigen is unknown.

The gene calls are TRBV11-2 and TRBJ2-2, with D perhaps matching TRBD1 (6 bases). The sample comprised CD8+ T cells sorted from blood. The receptor's source is a woman aged 50 to 60 in good health. The CDR3 loop is CASSFEGGDTGELFF. The CDR3 region has the DNA TGTGCCAGCAGCTTCGAAGGGGGAGACACCGGGGAGCTGTTTTTT.